Below, 7 T cell receptor beta chains from the same sample are listed, as sequenced in a study of identical twins (dated by TCRdb to the mid-2010s). Receptor amplification or capture employed 5' RACE. TCRdb lists the instrument as Illumina HiSeq 2000. TCRdb reworked the public reads: Q25 trimming with fastp, MiXCR clone assembly, productive beta chains retained. Rows are unified per CDR3 protein, each entry keeping the most common DNA and genes. Present in this sample are more than 650,000 distinct CDR3 sequences, 5.5% to 6.5% of which were seen just once. Roughly 1.8% of the sample goes to the ten largest clones. The sequenced sample was naive T cells sorted from blood. According to the study, the label for this sample's cell subset or site signals: cells isolated with a human naive T-cell isolation kit. The receptors derive from a man between 18 and 29 years old in good health.

The chain combines TRBV7-9 with TRBJ1-1, with D maybe TRBD1 (5 bases). Germline loops: CDR1 SEHNR, CDR2 FQNEAQ (reference sequence). The V end was cut by 3 bases, the J end by 1 base, with 12 bases between. The CDR3 loop spans 15 amino acids. The CDR3 protein is CASSFRGRGNTEAFF. The DNA of the CDR3 is TGTGCCAGCAGCTTCCGGGGCCGGGGGAACACTGAAGCTTTCTTT.

The V and J genes are TRBV5-1 and TRBJ2-1; D is possibly TRBD1 (5 bases). Germline values: CDR1 SGHRS, CDR2 YFSETQ. V was shortened by 4 bases and J by 5 bases, with 19 bases between the two germline ends. This CDR3 comprises 16 residues. The CDR3: CASSTLKVGRDNEQFF. CDR3 DNA sequence: TGCGCCAGCAGCACCCTGAAGGTGGGCAGGGACAATGAGCAGTTCTTC.

The CDR3 sequence: CASSPLSGGYTF. The CDR3, as DNA: TGTGCCAGCAGCCCCTTAAGCGGTGGCTACACCTTC. The V gene is TRBV3-1, the J gene TRBJ1-2, with no clear D. This CDR3 contains 12 residues. V was pared by 4 bases and J by 7 bases, with 10 bases between. Germline CDR1 reads LGHDT; CDR2 reads YNNKEL (reference sequence).

V and J are TRBV5-1 and TRBJ2-3, with D uncertain. V was clipped by 0 bases and J by 6 bases, with 11 bases between them. The CDR3 is made up of 14 amino acids. The germline V gene has CDR1 SGHRS and CDR2 YFSETQ. This CDR3 is CASSLGTDVDTQYF. The CDR3 region has the DNA TGCGCCAGCAGCTTGGGGACGGACGTGGATACGCAGTATTTT.

This clonotype was detected ten times or more. The V gene is TRBV29-1, the J gene TRBJ2-3; 9 nucleotides agree with TRBD2. The CDR3 runs 14 residues. J was trimmed by 7 bases and V by 4 bases; bases with no gene match: 9. Germline V gene data show CDR1 as SQVTM and CDR2 as ANQGSEA. The DNA of the CDR3 is TGCAGCGTTGCATTAGCGGGAGTCTCAAATACGCAGTATTTT. Translation: CSVALAGVSNTQYF.

J is TRBJ2-7 and V is TRBV20-1; D is uncertain. The CDR3 is 14 residues long. Germline V gene sequence: CDR1 DFQATT, CDR2 SNEGSKA (reference sequence). Trimming took 6 bases from V and 6 from J, leaving 21 bases between them. The DNA for the CDR3 is TGCAGTGCCCCTGGCCTCCCCGGTATAGGCGAGCAGTACTTC. This gives the protein CSAPGLPGIGEQYF.

This clonotype came up a few times. The chain recombines TRBV7-9 with TRBJ1-2; tentatively, D is TRBD1 (5 bases). Between the trimmed V and J ends, which lost 7 bases and 7 bases, there was a span of 16 bases. In germline, CDR1 is SEHNR, CDR2 FQNEAQ (reference sequence). This CDR3 has 13 amino acids. The CDR3 protein is CASTQARVLGYTF. The CDR3 nucleotides read TGTGCCAGCACCCAAGCCAGGGTGCTTGGCTACACCTTC.